The 23 T cell receptor beta chains below come from one sample, sequenced in a study of blood T cell repertoires in COVID-19. Produced via immunoSEQ multiplex PCR; TCRdb's table is partial and in-frame only. Here the sample spans tens of thousands of clones, roughly 88% being singletons. Material: peripheral blood. Every receptor here comes from a human donor in a cohort sampled during active COVID-19.

V and J are TRBV18 and TRBJ1-5; possible D gene TRBD1, 5 bases. V was clipped by 1 base and J by 1 base, with 11 bases between them. This CDR3 is 16 amino acids long. Germline CDR1 is KGHSH and CDR2 is LQKENI. The CDR3, as DNA: TGTGCCAGCTCACCACAGGGGTCGGTAAGCAATCAGCCCCAGCATTTT. This translates into CASSPQGSVSNQPQHF.

The chain is built from TRBV28 and TRBJ1-3; D not certain. The CDR3 sequence is 12 residues long. Germline CDR1 MDHEN, CDR2 SYDVKM. Trimming stripped 7 bases from V and 6 bases from J, with 10 bases between. DNA of the CDR3: TGTGCCAGCAATGAGGTCGAAAACACCATATATTTT. This sequence encodes CASNEVENTIYF.

The V gene is TRBV20-1, the J gene TRBJ2-1; D is undetermined. Germline V gene sequence: CDR1 DFQATT, CDR2 SNEGSKA (reference sequence). This CDR3 contains 11 residues. The V gene lost 1 base and the J gene lost 9 bases, with 7 bases spanning the gap. CDR3 in amino acids: CSARAPSEQFF. The CDR3 DNA reads TGCAGTGCTAGAGCACCTAGTGAGCAGTTCTTC.

V usage is TRBV7-2 and J usage is TRBJ2-5; 9 nucleotides line up with TRBD2. Germline V CDR1 and CDR2: SGHTA, FQGNSA. V shed 5 bases, J shed 3 bases, and the junction held 7 bases outside the gene matches. This CDR3 contains 15 residues. CDR3: CASSKRASGEETQYF. The CDR3 nucleotides are TGTGCCAGCAGCAAGAGGGCTAGCGGGGAAGAGACCCAGTACTTC.

The chain employs TRBV12-5 and TRBJ2-2, with D possibly TRBD1 on 6 matching bases. The V gene's germline CDR1 is LGHNT and CDR2 FRNRAP. Trimming took 1 base from V and 1 from J, leaving 7 bases between them. This CDR3 is built from 15 residues. CDR3 in DNA: TGTGCTAGTGGTTTGGGACAGGAGAACACCGGGGAGCTGTTTTTT. Amino acids: CASGLGQENTGELFF. Variable domain in full (rest from reference TRBV12-5 and TRBJ2-2): DARVTQTPRHKVTEMGQEVTMRCQPILGHNTVFWYRQTMMQGLELLAYFRNRAPLDDSGMPKDRFSAEMPDATLATLKIQPSEPRDSAVYFCASGLGQENTGELFFGEGSRLTVL.

This clone was detected only once. The V and J genes are TRBV6-5 and TRBJ1-5, with TRBD1 as a possible D gene (5 bases). The V gene lost 6 bases and the J gene lost 4 bases, with 10 bases spanning the gap. The CDR3 covers 13 residues. Germline V gene data show CDR1 as MNHEY and CDR2 as SVGAGI. The CDR3 loop is CASRIDSNQPQHF. In nucleotides, the CDR3 is TGTGCCAGCAGGATCGACAGTAATCAGCCCCAGCATTTT.

J is TRBJ2-5 and V is TRBV9; TRBD2 agrees at 8 bases. Germline CDR1 and CDR2: SGDLS and YYNGEE. CDR3 length: 15 residues. The V gene end was trimmed by 0 bases and the J gene end by 4 bases; junction bases not matched to a gene: 5. The CDR3 nucleotides are TGTGCCAGCAGCGTAGAGGGACTAGTAGGAGAGACCCAGTACTTC. Translation: CASSVEGLVGETQYF.

The V and J genes are TRBV13 and TRBJ2-7; 11 bases are a match to TRBD2. The length of the CDR3 is 15 residues. Germline V gene lookup returns CDR1 PRHDT and CDR2 FYEKMQ (reference sequence). The V and J ends lost 5 bases and 5 bases, in that order; junction bases with no gene match: 8. The CDR3 DNA reads TGTGCCAGCAGCAATAGCGGGAGGGCCGAACACGAGCAGTACTTC. Its translation is CASSNSGRAEHEQYF. Full variable domain (outside the CDR3, taken from reference TRBV13 and TRBJ2-7): AAGVIQSPRHLIKEKRETATLKCYPIPRHDTVYWYQQGPGQDPQFLISFYEKMQSDKGSIPDRFSAQQFSDYHSELNMSSLELGDSALYFCASSNSGRAEHEQYFGPGTRLTVT.

The CDR3 DNA reads TGTGCCACCAGCAACCTCTTAGCGGGAGTAGATGAGCAGTACTTC. Amino acids: CATSNLLAGVDEQYF. The chain recombines TRBV15 with TRBJ2-7; 9 nucleotides align to TRBD2. This CDR3 region has 15 residues. The germline CDR1 and CDR2 sequences are LNHNV and YYDKDF (reference sequence). Trimming removed 4 bases from V and 7 bases from J; junction bases left unmatched: 11.

This chain joins TRBV28 and TRBJ2-7; the D gene is possibly TRBD1 (6 bases). Germline CDR1 MDHEN, CDR2 SYDVKM. V lost 5 bases to trimming and J lost 3 bases, with 14 bases between them. This CDR3 is 14 amino acids long. The CDR3 DNA reads as TGTGCCAGCAGTCCACGACAGGTAGGCTACGAGCAGTACTTC. Protein: CASSPRQVGYEQYF.

The rearrangement links TRBV7-2 to TRBJ2-7, with 8 bases that match TRBD2. The CDR3 sequence is 15 residues long. Germline V gene lookup returns CDR1 SGHTA and CDR2 FQGNSA. With V trimmed by 1 base and J by 2 bases, 4 bases remained unmatched. CDR3 in DNA: TGTGCCAGCAGCTTAGATAGCGGGGTAACCTACGAGCAGTACTTC. It specifies CASSLDSGVTYEQYF.

The V gene is TRBV10-3, the J gene TRBJ2-3; TRBD2 matches 8 bases. The V gene end was trimmed by 11 bases and the J gene end by 5 bases; junction bases not matched to a gene: 12. The CDR3 totals 14 residues. CDR1 ENHRY and CDR2 SYGVKD come from the germline V gene. The CDR3 DNA is TGTGCCTCAACGTCAAGCGGGAGAGTAGATACGCAGTATTTT. Encoded protein: CASTSSGRVDTQYF.

The CDR3 spells CASSVEREFSSTDTQYF. CDR3 bases: TGCGCCAGCAGTGTGGAGCGGGAGTTTTCTAGCACAGATACGCAGTATTTT. V is TRBV10-1 and J is TRBJ2-3; 8 bases are a match to TRBD2. CDR3 length: 17 amino acids. Germline V CDR1 and CDR2: WNHNN, SYGVQD (reference sequence). The V gene end was trimmed by 4 bases and the J gene end by 0 bases; junction bases not matched to a gene: 9.

The rearrangement uses TRBV9 and TRBJ2-3, with D possibly being TRBD1 (6 bases). This CDR3 has 14 residues. Trimming shortened V by 3 bases and J by 2 bases, and 10 bases separated the two germline ends. The germline V gene has CDR1 SGDLS and CDR2 YYNGEE. The CDR3 DNA reads as TGTGCCAGCAGCGAGGACAGCTACACAGATACGCAGTATTTT. This sequence encodes CASSEDSYTDTQYF.

The chain combines TRBV7-9 with TRBJ2-3; 9 bases agree with TRBD2. Germline CDR1 SEHNR, CDR2 FQNEAQ (reference sequence). The J segment lost 3 bases and the V segment lost 5 bases, leaving 12 bases of the junction unmatched. This CDR3 has 17 residues. This CDR3 is CASSAQRVAGVTDTQYF. DNA for the CDR3: TGTGCCAGCAGCGCCCAACGTGTAGCGGGAGTTACAGATACGCAGTATTTT.

The chain carries TRBV3-1 (or the pseudogene TRBV3-2) and TRBJ1-1, with D possibly TRBD1 on 6 matching bases. Germline-derived CDR1 and CDR2 are LGHDT and YNNKEL (reference sequence). The CDR3 has 13 amino acids. Between the trimmed V and J ends, which lost 1 base and 5 bases, there was a span of 8 bases. CDR3 in amino acids: CASSQGGLTEAFF. In nucleotides, the CDR3 is TGTGCCAGCAGCCAAGGGGGGCTTACTGAAGCTTTCTTT.

This chain links TRBV20-1 with TRBJ2-5; 10 bases fit TRBD2. V shed 3 bases, J shed 4 bases, and the junction held 8 bases outside the gene matches. This CDR3 is built from 15 residues. Germline lookup yields CDR1 DFQATT and CDR2 SNEGSKA (reference sequence). As DNA, the CDR3 is TGCAGTGCTAGTAATAGCGGGGGGCACGGAGAGACCCAGTACTTC. It yields the protein CSASNSGGHGETQYF.

This clone turned up a few times. The J gene is TRBJ1-2, the V gene TRBV7-2, with 7 bases that match TRBD1. The germline V gene encodes CDR1 SGHTA and CDR2 FQGNSA. This CDR3 is 15 amino acids long. Trimming removed 5 bases from V and 3 bases from J; junction bases left unmatched: 9. Here the CDR3 reads CASSPTTGMYYGYTF. In DNA, the CDR3 is TGTGCCAGCAGCCCGACGACAGGGATGTACTATGGCTACACCTTC.

The chain combines TRBV28 with TRBJ2-1; a possible D gene is TRBD2 (6 bases). Germline-derived CDR1 and CDR2 are MDHEN and SYDVKM. The CDR3 contains 15 residues. V was cut by 6 bases and J by 2 bases, with 14 bases left in between. The CDR3 nucleotides read TGTGCCAGCAGCCCGACTAGTTACGCCTACAATGAGCAGTTCTTC. As protein: CASSPTSYAYNEQFF.

This clone was counted once. The chain recombines TRBV20-1 with TRBJ2-5; no reliable D call. This CDR3 comprises 11 residues. Germline CDR1 and CDR2: DFQATT and SNEGSKA (reference sequence). V dropped 6 bases and J dropped 2 bases, with 7 bases sitting between them. The CDR3 DNA follows: TGCAGTGCCCCCTCGCAAGAGACCCAGTACTTC. Protein product: CSAPSQETQYF.

This clone is a singleton in its sample. V gene TRBV7-2 combines with J gene TRBJ2-7, with D perhaps TRBD1 (5 bases). The germline V gene has CDR1 SGHTA and CDR2 FQGNSA. The CDR3 runs 13 residues. Trimming took 3 bases from V and 5 from J, leaving 11 bases between them. The CDR3 sequence: CASSFQGTHEQYF. The CDR3 region has the DNA TGTGCCAGCAGCTTTCAGGGTACCCACGAGCAGTACTTC. The whole variable domain, remainder taken from reference TRBV7-2 and TRBJ2-7, is GAGVSQSPSNKVTEKGKDVELRCDPISGHTALYWYRQSLGQGLEFLIYFQGNSAPDKSGLPSDRFSAERTGGSVSTLTIQRTQQEDSAVYLCASSFQGTHEQYFGPGTRLTVT.

The chain is built from TRBV28 and TRBJ1-2; 7 nucleotides match TRBD1. The CDR3 loop spans 16 amino acids. CDR1 and CDR2 from the germline V gene are MDHEN and SYDVKM. The V gene end was trimmed by 6 bases and the J gene end by 4 bases; junction bases not matched to a gene: 14. The CDR3 reads CASRPSEGAEGYGYTF. CDR3 DNA sequence: TGTGCCAGCAGACCTTCAGAGGGGGCAGAGGGCTATGGCTACACCTTC.

This sequence joins TRBV12-3 or TRBV12-4 and TRBJ2-1; perhaps TRBD1 as D (6 bases). With 5 bases removed from V and 8 bases from J, the gap between germline ends came to 10 bases. There are 12 residues in the CDR3. This CDR3 reads CASSPGVDEQFF. In DNA, the CDR3 is TGTGCCAGCAGTCCAGGGGTCGATGAGCAGTTCTTC.